This TCR beta chain was recorded in a study of breast tumors, draining lymph nodes, adjacent tissues. The germline CDR1 and CDR2 sequences are MNHEY and SVGAGI. V dropped 5 bases and J dropped 9 bases, with 14 bases sitting between them. The CDR3 covers 13 residues. TCRdb re-called the multiplex PCR reads through MiXCR, storing one row per CDR3 protein. The sample has 150,000 to 200,000 distinct CDR3 sequences, 33% seen once. This clonotype occurred many times. Breast cancer patients provided tissue from their axillary draining lymph nodes. J is TRBJ1-5 and V is TRBV6-5; perhaps TRBD1 as D (6 bases). The origin of this receptor is a female donor with breast cancer. Some clones in this sample may be carry-over from other donors' samples. The sequencing input was axillary lymph node tissue. As DNA, the CDR3 is TGTGCCAGCAGTCCACAGGGAATTTGGCCCCAGCATTTT. It specifies CASSPQGIWPQHF.